One and the same sample provided the 12 T cell receptor beta chains below, sequenced in a study of blood T cells in healthy people across ages. Primers used in a second PCR of roughly 6 to 12 cycles were a sample-barcoded 5' primer and a J-beta primer mix. MiXCR, run by TCRdb on the 5' RACE reads, gives a single entry per CDR3 protein. The sample consists of some 700,000 distinct CDR3 sequences, roughly 44% of them appearing once. The sequenced sample was blood. Every receptor here comes from an older woman in good health.

There are a few counts of this clonotype. This sequence joins TRBV2 and TRBJ2-5; TRBD1 is a possible D gene (5 bases). Trimming cost V 7 bases and J 3 bases, with 15 bases left between them. Per the germline V gene, CDR1 is SNHLY and CDR2 is FYNNEI. The CDR3 is 14 residues long. The CDR3 DNA reads as TGTGCCAGCAAGGGGCAGCCCCAAAAAGAGACCCAGTACTTC. Protein: CASKGQPQKETQYF.

V and J are TRBV12-5 and TRBJ2-3; TRBD2 agrees at 16 bases. V lost 4 bases and J lost 13; bases outside the gene matches: 8. Germline V gene lookup returns CDR1 LGHNT and CDR2 FRNRAP. The CDR3 extends over 15 amino acids. CDR3 sequence (DNA): TGTGCTAGTGGTTCGGGACTAGCGGGGGGGCCAGAAAAGTATTTT. Translating it yields CASGSGLAGGPEKYF.

This clonotype has a handful of counts. A much larger clone differs by one base, so this may be a read error. The chain joins TRBV7-2 to TRBJ1-2; 9 bases match TRBD1. The V gene end was trimmed by 4 bases and the J gene end by 3 bases; junction bases not matched to a gene: 6. The CDR3 spans 15 residues. The germline CDR1 and CDR2 sequences are SGHTA and FQGNSA. The CDR3 DNA reads as TGTGCCAGCAGCTGGGCCGGGACAGGGTACTATGGCTACACCTTC. Its protein product is CASSWAGTGYYGYTF.

The chain is built from TRBV9 and TRBJ2-3, with 12 bases fitting TRBD1. V was pared by 3 bases and J by 2 bases, with 4 bases of the junction left unmatched. There are 16 residues in the CDR3. The germline CDR1 and CDR2 sequences are SGDLS and YYNGEE. As DNA, the CDR3 is TGTGCCAGCAGCGAAGAGGGACAGGGGGCCACAGATACGCAGTATTTT. It encodes CASSEEGQGATDTQYF.

This clonotype came up many times. The chain combines TRBV5-1 with TRBJ2-1; tentative D call: TRBD1 (5 bases). V was trimmed by 5 bases and J by 5 bases, leaving 17 bases between them. Germline assignment: CDR1 SGHRS and CDR2 YFSETQ. The CDR3 contains 15 residues. The CDR3, as DNA: TGCGCCAGCAGAGGTGGGGCAGGTTGGGACAATGAGCAGTTCTTC. It yields the protein CASRGGAGWDNEQFF.

This clonotype has only a few counts. V and J are TRBV13 and TRBJ1-2; D call uncertain. Germline CDR1 reads PRHDT; CDR2 reads FYEKMQ (reference sequence). The CDR3 spans 12 residues. Between the trimmed V and J ends, which lost 8 bases and 6 bases, there was a span of 13 bases. This CDR3 reads CASSVGPDGYTF. CDR3 in DNA: TGTGCCAGCTCAGTTGGGCCTGATGGCTACACCTTC.

This clonotype was recorded many times. This chain links TRBV12-3 or TRBV12-4 with TRBJ2-3, with D possibly being TRBD2 (6 bases). V was pared by 7 bases and J by 6 bases, with 14 bases between. The CDR3 loop spans 13 amino acids. CDR3 DNA sequence: TGTGCCAGCACCCTCGACCGGGGGGATACGCAGTATTTT. This gives the protein CASTLDRGDTQYF.

This clonotype was observed at least ten times. This chain uses TRBV6-5 with TRBJ2-7, with D possibly being TRBD1 (6 bases). V shed 2 bases and J shed 2 bases, with 13 bases lying between them. The CDR3 is 15 amino acids. Germline V CDR1 and CDR2: MNHEY, SVGAGI. Written as DNA, the CDR3 is TGTGCCAGCAGTTACGACGGACAGTCTACCTACGAGCAGTACTTC. Protein sequence: CASSYDGQSTYEQYF.

The gene calls are TRBV7-2 and TRBJ2-5; 10 bases are shared with TRBD1. V lost 3 bases and J lost 11; bases outside the gene matches: 15. The CDR3 contains 16 residues. Germline CDR1 SGHTA, CDR2 FQGNSA. The DNA for the CDR3 is TGTGCCAGCAGCTTTGTGCGGACAGGGGGATACAATGAGCAGTACTTC. It encodes CASSFVRTGGYNEQYF.

In regard to this clonotype: At one end, the junction sequence differs from germline, possibly due to a read error. The chain carries TRBV4-1 and TRBJ1-6; 10 positions agree with TRBD1. CDR1 MGHRA and CDR2 YSYEKL come from the germline V gene. This CDR3 region has 17 residues. The CDR3, as DNA: TGCGCCAGCAGACAAGATGCTAGGGACAGGGGTTATTCACCCCTCCACTTT. Its translation is CASRQDARDRGYSPLHF.

The chain uses TRBV4-3 and TRBJ2-3; D unclear. Germline CDR1 reads LGHNA; CDR2 reads YSLEER. CDR3 length: 13 amino acids. V was shortened by 1 base and J by 4 bases, with 6 bases between the two germline ends. The chain's CDR3 is CASSQGLSDTQYF. CDR3 DNA sequence: TGCGCCAGCAGCCAAGGACTGTCAGATACGCAGTATTTT.

The chain carries TRBV29-1 and TRBJ2-3; perhaps TRBD2 as D (5 bases). Germline values: CDR1 SQVTM, CDR2 ANQGSEA. This CDR3 is built from 14 residues. V lost 1 base, J lost 2 bases, and 10 bases lay in between. CDR3 sequence (DNA): TGCAGCGTTGAAGGGGGAGTTGACACAGATACGCAGTATTTT. This sequence encodes CSVEGGVDTDTQYF.